The source of this TCR beta chain is a study of chemoradiotherapy in HPV16-positive cancers. Study-level findings and limits: For HPV16-positive patients, expanding HPV-responsive T cells associated with longer recurrence-free survival. During treatment, candidate HPV-specific clones and E7-related motifs expanded in tumor. Functional assays defining HPV-specific T cells used only a couple of HPV16-positive patients.

Worth noting for this clone: Antigen specificity is unknown.

This table comes from immunoSEQ multiplex PCR, and its TCRdb copy is limited to in-frame clones, with some not included. The sample contains fewer than 3,000 clones, 70% to 90% of which appear only once. Repertoires were sampled repeatedly during chemoradiotherapy. This CDR3 region has 12 residues. Germline-derived CDR1 and CDR2 are MDHEN and SYDVKM. V was cut by 5 bases and J by 10 bases, with 14 bases left in between. This material consisted of tumor tissue, taken from a patient who underwent chemoradiotherapy. The chain links TRBV28 to TRBJ1-1; no clear D. The TCR originated in a human donor with HPV-associated anogenital cancer. The CDR3 DNA sequence: TGTGCCAGCAGTGCCTCTCGGACGGTAGCTTTCTTT. Protein sequence: CASSASRTVAFF.